This TCR beta chain was captured by sequencing in a study of early T cells in non-severe SARS-CoV-2 infection. For the study at large: Unsorted whole blood bulk RNA was sequenced, with unpaired chains.

This clonotype was observed at least ten times. Its antigen is not known. The CDR3 covers 15 residues. Per the germline V gene, CDR1 is SGHRS and CDR2 is YFSETQ. V dropped 0 bases and J dropped 4 bases, with 11 bases sitting between them. TCRdb re-derived calls from the 5' RACE reads in MiXCR, one entry per CDR3 protein. In the table there are approximately 33,000 distinct CDR3 sequences, roughly 5% of which are singletons. Study findings and constraints: Sequences matched to VDJdb favored anti-spike CD8 responses, while private and CD4 specificities were missed.

The V and J genes are TRBV5-1 and TRBJ2-1, with a tentative D call TRBD1 (6 bases). The specimen sequenced was whole blood. The clonotype originates from an adult who was a healthcare worker with PCR-confirmed SARS-CoV-2 infection or an uninfected control (not recorded which). The chain's CDR3 is CASSLGTGSYNEQFF. The CDR3 DNA follows: TGCGCCAGCAGCTTGGGTACAGGGTCGTACAATGAGCAGTTCTTC.